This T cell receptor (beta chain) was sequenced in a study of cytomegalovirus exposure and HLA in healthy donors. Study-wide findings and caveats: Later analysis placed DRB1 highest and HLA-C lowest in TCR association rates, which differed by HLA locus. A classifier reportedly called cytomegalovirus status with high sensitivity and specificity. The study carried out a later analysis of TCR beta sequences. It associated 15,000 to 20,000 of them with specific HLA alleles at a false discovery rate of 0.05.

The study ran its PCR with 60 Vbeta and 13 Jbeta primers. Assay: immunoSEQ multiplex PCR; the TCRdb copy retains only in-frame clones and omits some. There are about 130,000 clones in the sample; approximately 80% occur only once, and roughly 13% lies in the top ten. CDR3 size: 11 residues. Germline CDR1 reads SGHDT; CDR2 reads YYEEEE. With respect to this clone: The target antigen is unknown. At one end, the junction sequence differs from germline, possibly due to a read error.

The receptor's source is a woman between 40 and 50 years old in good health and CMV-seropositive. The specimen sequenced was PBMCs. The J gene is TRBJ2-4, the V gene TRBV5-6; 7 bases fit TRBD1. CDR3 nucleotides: TGTGCCAGCACCAACCGTAGACAGGGAATGTTC. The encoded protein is CASTNRRQGMF.